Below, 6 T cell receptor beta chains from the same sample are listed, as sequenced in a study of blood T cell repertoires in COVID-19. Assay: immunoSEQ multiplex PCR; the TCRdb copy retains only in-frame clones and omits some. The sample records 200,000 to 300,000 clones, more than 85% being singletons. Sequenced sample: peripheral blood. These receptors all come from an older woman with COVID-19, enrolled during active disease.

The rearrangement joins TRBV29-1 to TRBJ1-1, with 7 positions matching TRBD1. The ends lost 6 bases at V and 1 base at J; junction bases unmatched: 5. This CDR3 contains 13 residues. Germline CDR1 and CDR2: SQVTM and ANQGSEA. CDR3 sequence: CSVGTAGNTEAFF. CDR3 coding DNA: TGCAGCGTGGGGACAGCGGGGAACACTGAAGCTTTCTTT.

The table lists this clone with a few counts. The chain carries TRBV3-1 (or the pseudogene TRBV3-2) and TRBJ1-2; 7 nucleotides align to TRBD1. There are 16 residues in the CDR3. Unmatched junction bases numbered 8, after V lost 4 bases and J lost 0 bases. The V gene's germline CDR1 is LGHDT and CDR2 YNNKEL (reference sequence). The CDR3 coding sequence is TGTGCCAGCAGCCTTGTATGGGACAGCTCTAACTATGGCTACACCTTC. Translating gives CASSLVWDSSNYGYTF.

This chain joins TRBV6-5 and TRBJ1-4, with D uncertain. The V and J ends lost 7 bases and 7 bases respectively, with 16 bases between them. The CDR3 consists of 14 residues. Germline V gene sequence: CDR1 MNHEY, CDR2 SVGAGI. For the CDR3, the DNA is TGTGCCAGCACCACTCCGGGGATGGGTGAAAAACTGTTTTTT. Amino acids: CASTTPGMGEKLFF.

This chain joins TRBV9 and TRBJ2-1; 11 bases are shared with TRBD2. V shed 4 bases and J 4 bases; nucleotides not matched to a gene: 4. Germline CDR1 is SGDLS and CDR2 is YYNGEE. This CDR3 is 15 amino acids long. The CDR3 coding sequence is TGTGCCAGCAGCCCTGGGACTAGCGGATACAATGAGCAGTTCTTC. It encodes CASSPGTSGYNEQFF.

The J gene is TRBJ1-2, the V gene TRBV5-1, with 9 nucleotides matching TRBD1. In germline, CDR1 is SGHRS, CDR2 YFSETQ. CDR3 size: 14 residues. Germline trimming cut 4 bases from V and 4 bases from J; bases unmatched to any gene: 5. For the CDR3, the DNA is TGCGCCAGCAGCCCCCGACAGGGGGGCTATGGCTACACCTTC. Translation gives CASSPRQGGYGYTF.

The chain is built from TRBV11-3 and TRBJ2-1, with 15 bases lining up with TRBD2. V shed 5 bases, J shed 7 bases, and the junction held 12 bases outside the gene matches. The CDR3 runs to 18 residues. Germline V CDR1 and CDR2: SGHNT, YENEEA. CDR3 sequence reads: CASSLGLAGGPYTNEQFF. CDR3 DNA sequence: TGTGCCAGCAGCCTGGGACTAGCGGGAGGACCGTACACGAATGAGCAGTTCTTC.